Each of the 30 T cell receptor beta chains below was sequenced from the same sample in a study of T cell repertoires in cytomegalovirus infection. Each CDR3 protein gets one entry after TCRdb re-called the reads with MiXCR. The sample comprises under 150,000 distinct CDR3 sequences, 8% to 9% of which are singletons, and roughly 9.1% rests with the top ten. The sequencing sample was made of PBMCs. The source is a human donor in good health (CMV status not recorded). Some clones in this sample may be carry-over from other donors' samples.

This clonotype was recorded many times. CDR3 sequence (DNA): TGTGCCAGCAGCCCCAGGGGCAGCGGCTACACCTTC. It is translated as CASSPRGSGYTF. The genes are TRBV6-6 and TRBJ1-2; D possibly corresponds to TRBD1 (6 bases). The CDR3 runs to 12 residues. CDR1 is MNHNY and CDR2 is SVGAGI in the germline V gene (reference sequence). V dropped 6 bases and J dropped 8 bases, with 13 bases sitting between them.

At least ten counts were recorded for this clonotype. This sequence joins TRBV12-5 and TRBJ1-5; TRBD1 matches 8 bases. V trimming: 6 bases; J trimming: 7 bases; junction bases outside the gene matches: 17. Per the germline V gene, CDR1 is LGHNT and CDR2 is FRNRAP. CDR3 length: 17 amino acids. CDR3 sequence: CASGPYRTTGVGQPQHF. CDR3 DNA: TGTGCTAGTGGCCCCTACCGGACGACAGGGGTGGGCCAGCCCCAGCATTTT.

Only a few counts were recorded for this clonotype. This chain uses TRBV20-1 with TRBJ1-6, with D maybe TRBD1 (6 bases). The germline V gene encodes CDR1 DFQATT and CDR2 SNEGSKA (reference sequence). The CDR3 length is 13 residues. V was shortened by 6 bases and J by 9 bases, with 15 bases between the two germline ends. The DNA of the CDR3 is TGCAGTGCGAGGAGGGGGGTTGGTTCACCCCTCCACTTT. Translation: CSARRGVGSPLHF.

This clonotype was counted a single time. CDR3 in amino acids: CASSEASQRGLGYTF. The CDR3 DNA reads as TGTGCCAGCAGTGAAGCAAGCCAGCGGGGGCTTGGCTACACCTTC. This chain links TRBV2 with TRBJ1-2; a weak D match, TRBD1 (6 bases). V lost 0 bases and J 7 bases, leaving 15 bases between the germline ends. Germline V gene lookup returns CDR1 SNHLY and CDR2 FYNNEI. CDR3 length: 15 residues.

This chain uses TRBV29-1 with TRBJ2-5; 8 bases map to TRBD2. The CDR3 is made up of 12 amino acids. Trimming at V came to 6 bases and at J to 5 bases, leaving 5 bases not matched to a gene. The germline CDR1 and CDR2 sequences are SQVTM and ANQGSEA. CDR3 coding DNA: TGCAGCGTAGCGGGGGTGCTTGAGACCCAGTACTTC. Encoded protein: CSVAGVLETQYF.

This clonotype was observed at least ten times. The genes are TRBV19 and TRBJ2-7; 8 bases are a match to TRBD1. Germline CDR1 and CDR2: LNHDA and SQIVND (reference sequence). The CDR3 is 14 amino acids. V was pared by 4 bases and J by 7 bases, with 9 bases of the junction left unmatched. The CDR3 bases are TGTGCCAGTAGTACCCCCCTGGACAGGGCAGAGCAGTACTTC. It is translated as CASSTPLDRAEQYF.

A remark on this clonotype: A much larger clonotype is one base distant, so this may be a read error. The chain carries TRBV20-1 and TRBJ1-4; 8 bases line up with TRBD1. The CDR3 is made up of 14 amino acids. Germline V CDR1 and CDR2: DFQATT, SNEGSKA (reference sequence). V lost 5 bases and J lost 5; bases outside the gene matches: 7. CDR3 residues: CSAASGGVNEKLFF. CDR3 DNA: TGCAGTGCTGCCTCAGGGGGCGTGAATGAAAAACTGTTTTTT.

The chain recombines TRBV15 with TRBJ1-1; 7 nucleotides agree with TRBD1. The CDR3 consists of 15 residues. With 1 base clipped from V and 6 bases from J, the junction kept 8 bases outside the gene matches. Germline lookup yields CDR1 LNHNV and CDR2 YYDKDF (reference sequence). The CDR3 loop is CATSRVGGLLAEAFF. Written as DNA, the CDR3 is TGTGCCACCAGCAGAGTAGGGGGCCTGTTGGCTGAAGCTTTCTTT.

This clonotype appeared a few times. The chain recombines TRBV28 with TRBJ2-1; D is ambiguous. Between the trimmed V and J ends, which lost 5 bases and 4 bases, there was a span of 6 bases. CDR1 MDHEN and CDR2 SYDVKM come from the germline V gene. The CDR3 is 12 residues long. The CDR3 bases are TGTGCCAGCAGTAGGAATTACAATGAGCAGTTCTTC. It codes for CASSRNYNEQFF.

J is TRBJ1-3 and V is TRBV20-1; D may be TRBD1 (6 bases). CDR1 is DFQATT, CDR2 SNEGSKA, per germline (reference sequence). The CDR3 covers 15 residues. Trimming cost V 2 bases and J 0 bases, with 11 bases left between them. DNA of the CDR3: TGCAGTGCTAGAACGGGGGCGGACTCTGGAAACACCATATATTTT. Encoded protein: CSARTGADSGNTIYF.

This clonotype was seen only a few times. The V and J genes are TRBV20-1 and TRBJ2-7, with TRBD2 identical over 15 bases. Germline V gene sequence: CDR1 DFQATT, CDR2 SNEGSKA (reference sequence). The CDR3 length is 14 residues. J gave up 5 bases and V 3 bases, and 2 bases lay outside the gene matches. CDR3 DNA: TGCAGTGCTAGCGGACTAGCGGGGGGGAACGAGCAGTACTTC. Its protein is CSASGLAGGNEQYF.

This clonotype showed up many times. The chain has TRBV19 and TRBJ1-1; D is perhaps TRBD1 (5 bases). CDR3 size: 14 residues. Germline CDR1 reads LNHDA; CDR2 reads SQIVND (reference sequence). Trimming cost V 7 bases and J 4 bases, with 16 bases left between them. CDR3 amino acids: CASNNPGGSTEAFF. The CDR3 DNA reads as TGTGCCAGTAATAACCCGGGGGGGAGCACTGAAGCTTTCTTT.

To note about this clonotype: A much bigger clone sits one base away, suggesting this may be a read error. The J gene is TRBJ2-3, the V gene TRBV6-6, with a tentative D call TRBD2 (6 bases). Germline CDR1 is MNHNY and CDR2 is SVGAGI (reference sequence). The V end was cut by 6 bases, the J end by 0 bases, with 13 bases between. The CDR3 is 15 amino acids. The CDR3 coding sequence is TGTGCCAGCAGAGAACGGCTAGCGAGCACAGATACGCAGTATTTT. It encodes CASRERLASTDTQYF.

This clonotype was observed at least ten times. CDR3 region: CASSPTANYGYTF. In DNA form, the CDR3 reads TGTGCCAGCAGCCCGACAGCTAACTATGGCTACACCTTC. The genes are TRBV7-9 and TRBJ1-2, with D tentatively TRBD1 (5 bases). The germline gives CDR1 SEHNR, CDR2 FQNEAQ (reference sequence). CDR3 length: 13 residues. Trimming cost V 5 bases and J 0 bases, with 7 bases left between them.

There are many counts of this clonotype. The CDR3 DNA reads as TGTGCCAGCAGTGAATGGGCAGGCTACGAGCAGTACTTC. Protein product: CASSEWAGYEQYF. This chain links TRBV2 with TRBJ2-7; D remains unclear. CDR3 length: 13 residues. V lost 2 bases to trimming and J lost 3 bases, with 8 bases between them. Looked up from germline, CDR1 is SNHLY and CDR2 is FYNNEI.

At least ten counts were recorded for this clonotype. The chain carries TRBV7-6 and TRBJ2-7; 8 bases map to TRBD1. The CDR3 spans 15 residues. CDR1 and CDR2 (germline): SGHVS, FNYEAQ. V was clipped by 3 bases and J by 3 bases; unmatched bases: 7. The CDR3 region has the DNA TGTGCCAGCAGCTTCAGGGCAGGGGGCTTCTACGAGCAGTACTTC. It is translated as CASSFRAGGFYEQYF.

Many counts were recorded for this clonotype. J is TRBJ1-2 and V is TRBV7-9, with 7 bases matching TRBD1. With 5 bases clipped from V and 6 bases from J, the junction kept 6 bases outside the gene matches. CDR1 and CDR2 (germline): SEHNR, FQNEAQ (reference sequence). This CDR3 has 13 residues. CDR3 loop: CASSEQGSDGYTF. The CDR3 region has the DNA TGTGCCAGCAGCGAACAGGGGAGTGATGGCTACACCTTC.

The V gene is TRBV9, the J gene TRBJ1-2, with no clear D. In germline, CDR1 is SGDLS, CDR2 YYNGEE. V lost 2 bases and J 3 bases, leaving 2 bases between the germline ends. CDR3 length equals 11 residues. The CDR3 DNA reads TGTGCCAGCAGCGTCGACTATGGCTACACCTTC. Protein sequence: CASSVDYGYTF.

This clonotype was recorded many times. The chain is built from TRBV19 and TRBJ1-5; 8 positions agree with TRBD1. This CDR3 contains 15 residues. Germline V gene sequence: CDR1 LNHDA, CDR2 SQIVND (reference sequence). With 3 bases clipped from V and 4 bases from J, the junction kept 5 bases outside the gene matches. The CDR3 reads CASSIGTGLNQPQHF. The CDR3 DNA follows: TGTGCCAGTAGTATCGGGACAGGCCTTAATCAGCCCCAGCATTTT.

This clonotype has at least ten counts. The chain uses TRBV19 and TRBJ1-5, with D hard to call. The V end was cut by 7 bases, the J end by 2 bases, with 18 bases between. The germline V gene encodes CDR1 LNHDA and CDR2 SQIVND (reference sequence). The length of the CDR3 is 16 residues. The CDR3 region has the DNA TGTGCCAGTACCCATCCAGGAGAGACGGGCAATCAGCCCCAGCATTTT. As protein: CASTHPGETGNQPQHF.

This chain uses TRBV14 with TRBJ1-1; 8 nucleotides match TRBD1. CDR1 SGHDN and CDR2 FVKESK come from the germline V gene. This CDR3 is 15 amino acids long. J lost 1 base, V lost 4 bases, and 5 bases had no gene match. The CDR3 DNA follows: TGTGCCAGCAGCCCCAGGGGGCTCGCGAACACTGAAGCTTTCTTT. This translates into CASSPRGLANTEAFF.

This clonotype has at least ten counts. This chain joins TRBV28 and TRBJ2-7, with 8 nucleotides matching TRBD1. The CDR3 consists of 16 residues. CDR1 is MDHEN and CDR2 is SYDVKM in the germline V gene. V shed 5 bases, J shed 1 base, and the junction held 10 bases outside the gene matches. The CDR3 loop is CASSGIGDRPSYEQYF. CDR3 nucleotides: TGTGCCAGCAGTGGAATAGGGGACAGGCCATCCTACGAGCAGTACTTC.

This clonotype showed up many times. The CDR3: CASSPTGAGTEAFF. The CDR3 coding sequence is TGCGCCAGCAGCCCCACAGGGGCTGGCACTGAAGCTTTCTTT. The V call is TRBV4-1, the J call TRBJ1-1; 7 bases fit TRBD1. The CDR3 sequence is 14 residues long. Germline trimming cut 4 bases from V and 4 bases from J; bases unmatched to any gene: 6. Germline V gene lookup returns CDR1 MGHRA and CDR2 YSYEKL.

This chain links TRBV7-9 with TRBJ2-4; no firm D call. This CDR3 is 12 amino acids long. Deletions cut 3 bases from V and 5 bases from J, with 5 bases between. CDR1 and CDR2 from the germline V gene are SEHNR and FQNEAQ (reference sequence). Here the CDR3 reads CASSFTENIQYF. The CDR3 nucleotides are TGTGCCAGCAGCTTTACCGAAAACATTCAGTACTTC.

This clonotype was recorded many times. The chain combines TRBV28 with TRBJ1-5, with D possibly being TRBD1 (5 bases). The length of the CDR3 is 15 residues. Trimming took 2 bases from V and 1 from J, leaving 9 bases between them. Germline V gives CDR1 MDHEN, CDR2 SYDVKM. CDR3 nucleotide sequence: TGTGCCAGCAGTTTACTAGGGGTCAGCAATCAGCCCCAGCATTTT. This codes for CASSLLGVSNQPQHF.

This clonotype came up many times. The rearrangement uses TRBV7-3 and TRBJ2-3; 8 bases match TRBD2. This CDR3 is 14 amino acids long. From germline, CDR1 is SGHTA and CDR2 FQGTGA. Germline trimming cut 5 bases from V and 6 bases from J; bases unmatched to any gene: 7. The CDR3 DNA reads TGTGCCAGCAGCGAGGGACTAGTAAGGGATACGCAGTATTTT. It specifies CASSEGLVRDTQYF.

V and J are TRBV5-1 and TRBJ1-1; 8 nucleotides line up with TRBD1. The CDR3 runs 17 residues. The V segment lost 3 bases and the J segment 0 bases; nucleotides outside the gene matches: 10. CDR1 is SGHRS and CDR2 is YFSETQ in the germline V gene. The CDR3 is CASSYFDAGGLNTEAFF. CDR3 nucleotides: TGCGCCAGCAGCTACTTCGACGCAGGGGGCTTGAACACTGAAGCTTTCTTT.

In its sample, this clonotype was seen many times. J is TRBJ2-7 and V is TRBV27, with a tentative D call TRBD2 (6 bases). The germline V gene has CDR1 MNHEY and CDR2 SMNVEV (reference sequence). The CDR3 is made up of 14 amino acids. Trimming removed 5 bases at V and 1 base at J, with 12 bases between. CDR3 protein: CASSPRGRSYEQYF. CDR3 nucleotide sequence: TGTGCCAGCAGTCCGCGGGGTCGGTCCTACGAGCAGTACTTC.

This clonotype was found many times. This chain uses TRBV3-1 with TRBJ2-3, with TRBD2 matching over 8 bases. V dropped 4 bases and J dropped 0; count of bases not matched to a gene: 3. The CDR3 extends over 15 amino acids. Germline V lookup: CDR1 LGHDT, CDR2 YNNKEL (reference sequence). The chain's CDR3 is CASSLAGPSTDTQYF. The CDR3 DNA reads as TGTGCCAGCAGCCTAGCGGGGCCTAGCACAGATACGCAGTATTTT.

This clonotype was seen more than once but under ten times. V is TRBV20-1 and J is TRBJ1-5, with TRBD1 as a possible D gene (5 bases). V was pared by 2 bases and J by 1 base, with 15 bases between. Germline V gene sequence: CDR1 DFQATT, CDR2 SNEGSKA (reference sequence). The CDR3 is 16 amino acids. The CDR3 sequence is CSARFSIQDSNQPQHF. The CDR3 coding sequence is TGCAGTGCTAGATTTAGTATACAGGACAGCAATCAGCCCCAGCATTTT.